The 22 T cell receptor beta chains reported below all come from one sample, sequenced in a study of T-cell memory formation after mild COVID-19. One entry per CDR3 protein results from TCRdb running MiXCR on the 5' RACE reads. The sample gives 150,000 or so distinct CDR3 sequences, approximately 15% of which show up once; 13% to 15% is in the top ten. Input material: PBMCs or a T cell subset sorted from them (not recorded which). Every receptor here comes from an adult woman who had mild COVID-19 (a few samples of this study predate the infection). Cell type and time point are not known.

This clonotype turned up a few times. This chain links TRBV2 with TRBJ1-5, with TRBD1 as a possible D gene (6 bases). Trimming removed 5 bases at V and 8 bases at J, with 16 bases between. CDR1 SNHLY and CDR2 FYNNEI come from the germline V gene. This CDR3 spans 14 amino acids. The CDR3 region is CASSLDSLREPQHF. The DNA of the CDR3 is TGTGCCAGCAGTCTGGACAGCCTACGCGAGCCCCAGCATTTT.

This chain joins TRBV28 and TRBJ2-7, with 14 positions matching TRBD2. Germline trimming cut 4 bases from V and 3 bases from J; bases unmatched to any gene: 5. CDR1 and CDR2 (germline): MDHEN, SYDVKM. The CDR3 runs to 16 residues. CDR3 sequence reads: CASSSLGLAGGYEQYF. The CDR3 region has the DNA TGTGCCAGCAGTTCTCTAGGACTAGCGGGGGGCTACGAGCAGTACTTC.

This clonotype has just a few counts. CDR3 in DNA: TGCAGTGCTACTGGAGGAGCGGACGAGCAGTACTTC. Translating it yields CSATGGADEQYF. The rearrangement links TRBV20-1 to TRBJ2-7; TRBD2 is a possible D gene (5 bases). The V gene's germline CDR1 is DFQATT and CDR2 SNEGSKA (reference sequence). Deletions cut 4 bases from V and 5 bases from J, with 12 bases between. The CDR3 extends over 12 amino acids.

This clonotype was detected only a few times. The genes are TRBV11-2 and TRBJ2-1; 8 bases agree with TRBD2. The CDR3 is made up of 16 amino acids. J lost 5 bases, V lost 1 base, and 7 bases had no gene match. Germline assignment: CDR1 SGHAT and CDR2 FQNNGV. The CDR3 protein is CASSLGGTGLDNEQFF. The CDR3 DNA is TGTGCCAGCAGCTTAGGGGGGACGGGACTAGACAATGAGCAGTTCTTC.

This chain uses TRBV12-3 or TRBV12-4 with TRBJ1-1; D is unresolved. V was cut by 3 bases and J by 1 base, with 6 bases left in between. The CDR3 length is 13 residues. This CDR3 is CASSFSENTEAFF. CDR3 DNA sequence: TGTGCCAGCAGTTTTTCAGAGAACACTGAAGCTTTCTTT.

This clonotype was seen a few times. V usage is TRBV4-1 and J usage is TRBJ2-1; TRBD2 matches 16 bases. The CDR3 is made up of 19 amino acids. The V and J ends lost 0 bases and 3 bases, in that order; junction bases with no gene match: 5. Germline CDR1 MGHRA, CDR2 YSYEKL. The CDR3 spells CASSQEGLAGGPNYNEQFF. In DNA, the CDR3 is TGCGCCAGCAGCCAAGAGGGACTAGCGGGGGGGCCGAACTACAATGAGCAGTTCTTC.

This clonotype has more than one count but fewer than ten. The rearrangement uses TRBV3-1 and TRBJ2-2; 7 nucleotides line up with TRBD2. The CDR3 length is 15 residues. The junction had 8 bases not matched to a gene; V was cut back by 4 bases and J by 6 bases. CDR1 LGHDT and CDR2 YNNKEL come from the germline V gene (reference sequence). CDR3 residues: CASSLRLARPGELFF. CDR3 coding DNA: TGTGCCAGCAGCCTGAGACTAGCCCGACCCGGGGAGCTGTTTTTT.

This clonotype was found a few times. The CDR3 sequence is CSARVGGGVETQYF. DNA of the CDR3: TGCAGTGCTAGAGTTGGCGGAGGGGTGGAGACCCAGTACTTC. The rearrangement joins TRBV20-1 to TRBJ2-5, with D possibly being TRBD2 (6 bases). This CDR3 contains 14 residues. Trimming shortened V by 1 base and J by 5 bases, and 14 bases separated the two germline ends. The germline gives CDR1 DFQATT, CDR2 SNEGSKA (reference sequence).

This clonotype was counted between two and nine times. The J gene is TRBJ1-2, the V gene TRBV7-9; D may be TRBD1 (6 bases). V shed 5 bases and J shed 3 bases, with 16 bases lying between them. Germline V lookup: CDR1 SEHNR, CDR2 FQNEAQ (reference sequence). This CDR3 is built from 15 residues. As DNA, the CDR3 is TGTGCCAGCAGCGCCGGGGCGGGGGCGGACTATGGCTACACCTTC. Its protein product is CASSAGAGADYGYTF.

The rearrangement joins TRBV5-1 to TRBJ2-1; 9 bases map to TRBD2. After removal of 4 bases from V and 9 bases from J, the junction contained 8 bases not matched to a gene. Germline CDR1 SGHRS, CDR2 YFSETQ. This CDR3 has 14 residues. The chain's CDR3 is CASSRAAGGLEQFF. The DNA of the CDR3 is TGCGCCAGCAGCAGGGCTGCGGGGGGGCTTGAGCAGTTCTTC. The full variable domain, its missing parts supplied by reference TRBV5-1 and TRBJ2-1, is KAGVTQTPRYLIKTRGQQVTLSCSPISGHRSVSWYQQTPGQGLQFLFEYFSETQRNKGNFPGRFSGRQFSNSRSEMNVSTLELGDSALYLCASSRAAGGLEQFFGPGTRLTVL.

Remarks on this clonotype: A much larger clone lies one base from this, so it may be a read error. J is TRBJ2-1 and V is TRBV12-3 or TRBV12-4; 7 bases are a match to TRBD1. The CDR3 consists of 14 residues. CDR3 amino acids: CDSSAGGSYNEQFF. CDR3 DNA: TGTGACAGCAGTGCAGGGGGATCCTACAATGAGCAGTTCTTC.

This clonotype was picked up a small number of times. The chain recombines TRBV18 with TRBJ2-3, with a possible D match to TRBD2 (5 bases). The V end lost 5 bases, the J end lost 2 bases, and 20 bases lay between the germline ends. This CDR3 contains 17 residues. Looked up from germline, CDR1 is KGHSH and CDR2 is LQKENI. The CDR3 sequence: CASSAPPRVGSTDTQYF. In DNA form, the CDR3 reads TGTGCCAGCTCAGCCCCGCCGAGGGTGGGGTCCACAGATACGCAGTATTTT.

This clonotype was seen more than once but under ten times. The V call is TRBV10-3, the J call TRBJ2-1; 10 bases line up with TRBD2. Per the germline V gene, CDR1 is ENHRY and CDR2 is SYGVKD. Trimming took 6 bases from V and 9 from J; bases not matched to a gene: 11. The CDR3 loop spans 15 amino acids. DNA for the CDR3: TGTGCCATCAGGCGGACTAGCGGAGAAGCGGTTGAGCAGTTCTTC. The encoded protein is CAIRRTSGEAVEQFF.

This clonotype was seen a few times. The V and J genes are TRBV7-9 and TRBJ2-2; tentatively, D is TRBD2 (5 bases). Trimming took off 6 bases at V and 6 bases at J, with 14 bases between the two ends. Germline V gene sequence: CDR1 SEHNR, CDR2 FQNEAQ (reference sequence). The CDR3 runs 14 residues. CDR3 protein: CASSLPPAAGELFF. The CDR3 nucleotides read TGTGCCAGCAGTCTTCCTCCAGCGGCCGGGGAGCTGTTTTTT. Based on the CDR3 plus reference TRBV7-9 and TRBJ2-2, the full variable domain is DTGVSQNPRHKITKRGQNVTFRCDPISEHNRLYWYRQTLGQGPEFLTYFQNEAQLEKSRLLSDRFSAERPKGSFSTLEIQRTEQGDSAMYLCASSLPPAAGELFFGEGSRLTVL.

The chain links TRBV7-9 to TRBJ1-6; D remains unclear. V was cut by 1 base and J by 0 bases, with 10 bases left in between. This CDR3 contains 17 residues. Germline loops: CDR1 SEHNR, CDR2 FQNEAQ (reference sequence). The CDR3 bases are TGTGCCAGCAGCTTAGGTGGCCAGATCTCCTATAATTCACCCCTCCACTTT. Its protein product is CASSLGGQISYNSPLHF.

This clonotype was seen more than once but under ten times. The rearrangement joins TRBV30 to TRBJ2-7; TRBD2 matches 7 bases. This CDR3 contains 13 residues. Unmatched junction bases numbered 4, after V lost 5 bases and J lost 0 bases. Germline values: CDR1 GTSNPN, CDR2 SVGIG (reference sequence). The CDR3 here is CAWSAGFSYEQYF. The DNA for the CDR3 is TGTGCCTGGTCAGCGGGATTCTCCTACGAGCAGTACTTC.

V and J are TRBV5-1 and TRBJ2-2; the D gene is possibly TRBD2 (5 bases). CDR3 size: 16 residues. V lost 5 bases, J lost 4 bases, and 18 bases lay in between. Germline V gene lookup returns CDR1 SGHRS and CDR2 YFSETQ. The CDR3 sequence is CASSDLVSGSTGELFF. CDR3 in DNA: TGCGCCAGCAGTGATTTAGTGTCGGGGAGCACCGGGGAGCTGTTTTTT.

This clonotype has just a few counts. The gene calls are TRBV12-3 or TRBV12-4 and TRBJ2-6; D may correspond to TRBD1 or TRBD2 (5 bases each). Trimming cost V 6 bases and J 2 bases, with 20 bases left between them. The CDR3 sequence is 18 residues long. For the CDR3, the DNA is TGTGCCAGCAGCTTCCAAGCCCTCCGGGGCCCTGGGGCCAACGTCCTGACTTTC. As protein: CASSFQALRGPGANVLTF.

The chain has TRBV3-1 and TRBJ2-3, with TRBD2 matching 8 bases. V shed 6 bases and J 15 bases; nucleotides not matched to a gene: 11. Germline CDR1 reads LGHDT; CDR2 reads YNNKEL (reference sequence). The CDR3 consists of 12 residues. In DNA, the CDR3 is TGTGCCAGCAGGGGGACGGGGGGGCCGATATATTTT. Translating it yields CASRGTGGPIYF.

This clonotype turned up a few times. The chain recombines TRBV25-1 with TRBJ2-7; TRBD1 might be the D (6 bases). V lost 3 bases to trimming and J lost 2 bases, with 14 bases between them. The CDR3 runs 15 residues. Germline V lookup: CDR1 MGHDK, CDR2 SYGVNS. CDR3: CASSDARGGTYEQYF. The CDR3, as DNA: TGTGCCAGCAGTGACGCCAGGGGCGGCACCTACGAGCAGTACTTC.

The rearrangement uses TRBV20-1 and TRBJ1-1; 7 bases are shared with TRBD1. The length of the CDR3 is 13 residues. Germline loops: CDR1 DFQATT, CDR2 SNEGSKA (reference sequence). The V and J ends lost 6 bases and 3 bases, in that order; junction bases with no gene match: 7. The CDR3 DNA reads TGCAGTGCCTCAGGGGGGATGGACACTGAAGCTTTCTTT. Translating gives CSASGGMDTEAFF.

This clonotype was recorded many times. This sequence joins TRBV7-9 and TRBJ2-7, with D possibly TRBD1 on 6 matching bases. CDR1 and CDR2 (germline): SEHNR, FQNEAQ (reference sequence). V lost 0 bases, J lost 9 bases, and 9 bases lay in between. The CDR3 is 12 amino acids. The CDR3 loop is CASSLAGAGQYF. The DNA of the CDR3 is TGTGCCAGCAGCTTAGCGGGGGCCGGGCAGTACTTC.